Below are 22 T cell receptor beta chains sequenced from a single sample in a study of shared clonotypes between healthy human individuals. Measured with immunoSEQ multiplex PCR; TCRdb has only the in-frame clones, and not every one. The sample lists around 1,900,000 clones; just over 90% were seen once. Terminally differentiated effector memory CD45RA+ cells were excluded by CCR7 positive selection of CD45RO-negative cells. The sequenced sample was naive CD8+ T cells from PBMCs. The receptors were gathered from a man aged 18 to 35 in good health. Some clones in this sample may be carry-over from other donors' samples.

The chain is built from TRBV27 and TRBJ2-3, with TRBD2 matching over 8 bases. The trim removed 8 bases at V and 6 bases at J, leaving 7 bases unmatched. This CDR3 contains 13 residues. Germline V gives CDR1 MNHEY, CDR2 SMNVEV (reference sequence). In DNA, the CDR3 is TGTGCCAGCCATAGCGGGACTGGCGATACGCAGTATTTT. It yields the protein CASHSGTGDTQYF.

This clone was seen just once. The chain couples TRBV28 to TRBJ2-7, with 8 bases matching TRBD1. The germline V gene has CDR1 MDHEN and CDR2 SYDVKM. This CDR3 has 16 amino acids. With V trimmed by 4 bases and J by 3 bases, 11 bases remained unmatched. The CDR3 reads CASSSTGDRRFYEQYF. The CDR3 nucleotides are TGTGCCAGCAGTTCCACCGGGGACAGGCGTTTCTACGAGCAGTACTTC.

This clone has a handful of counts. The gene calls are TRBV29-1 and TRBJ1-1, with 7 bases fitting TRBD1. J gave up 2 bases and V 5 bases, and 5 bases lay outside the gene matches. Germline lookup yields CDR1 SQVTM and CDR2 ANQGSEA. This CDR3 is built from 13 residues. The CDR3 region is CSVIPGGNTEAFF. CDR3 DNA sequence: TGCAGCGTTATTCCAGGGGGAAACACTGAAGCTTTCTTT.

This chain links TRBV6-5 with TRBJ2-1; D ambiguous. Germline lookup yields CDR1 MNHEY and CDR2 SVGAGI. V dropped 0 bases and J dropped 10 bases, with 13 bases sitting between them. The CDR3 runs 14 residues. The CDR3, as DNA: TGTGCCAGCAGTTACTCGATAACCCCCTGGGAGCAGTTCTTC. Its protein product is CASSYSITPWEQFF.

This sequence joins TRBV10-3 and TRBJ2-5; TRBD2 might be the D (6 bases). This CDR3 spans 13 amino acids. The germline V gene has CDR1 ENHRY and CDR2 SYGVKD. The V and J ends lost 6 bases and 1 base respectively, with 9 bases between them. CDR3 nucleotide sequence: TGTGCCATCAGGGGGACTCTCCAAGAGACCCAGTACTTC. This translates into CAIRGTLQETQYF.

Details on this clone: Additional DNA sequences in this sample encode the identical CDR3. The chain is built from TRBV27 and TRBJ2-5; 11 bases match TRBD2. Trimming removed 4 bases from V and 5 bases from J; junction bases left unmatched: 3. CDR1 and CDR2 from the germline V gene are MNHEY and SMNVEV (reference sequence). The CDR3 is made up of 14 amino acids. The CDR3: CASSSLAGVETQYF. The CDR3, as DNA: TGTGCCAGCAGTTCACTAGCGGGAGTGGAGACCCAGTACTTC.

This sequence joins TRBV6-6 and TRBJ1-5; 7 bases match TRBD1. The J segment lost 3 bases and the V segment lost 5 bases, leaving 4 bases of the junction unmatched. CDR3 size: 14 residues. Per germline, CDR1 MNHNY and CDR2 SVGAGI (reference sequence). The CDR3 reads CASSQDRNNQPQHF. The CDR3 coding sequence is TGTGCCAGCAGTCAGGACAGGAACAATCAGCCCCAGCATTTT.

The chain is built from TRBV28 and TRBJ1-4, with TRBD1 matching over 8 bases. Germline values: CDR1 MDHEN, CDR2 SYDVKM. Germline trimming cut 4 bases from V and 0 bases from J; bases unmatched to any gene: 19. This CDR3 region has 21 residues. The DNA for the CDR3 is TGTGCCAGCAGTTATCAAACGTATTGGACAGGGAGTTCCCCAACTAATGAAAAACTGTTTTTT. It encodes CASSYQTYWTGSSPTNEKLFF.

Of note for this clone: The sample has other DNA sequences that encode this CDR3 too. The chain uses TRBV7-9 and TRBJ2-7, with D perhaps matching TRBD2 (5 bases). Trimming left V 3 bases short and J 0 bases short, with 12 bases between. This CDR3 contains 15 residues. Germline loops: CDR1 SEHNR, CDR2 FQNEAQ (reference sequence). DNA of the CDR3: TGTGCCAGCAGCTTCGGAAGCGGTCTCTCCTACGAGCAGTACTTC. This translates into CASSFGSGLSYEQYF.

This chain joins TRBV6-1 and TRBJ2-4; D not certain. The CDR3 is made up of 12 amino acids. Germline CDR1 MNHNS, CDR2 SASEGT. The germline V and J ends were trimmed by 0 bases and 7 bases, with 4 bases remaining between them. The CDR3 protein is CASSEAVNIQYF. In DNA form, the CDR3 reads TGTGCCAGCAGTGAAGCAGTGAACATTCAGTACTTC.

The chain joins TRBV9 to TRBJ1-1; D uncertain. This CDR3 region has 14 residues. Germline V gene data show CDR1 as SGDLS and CDR2 as YYNGEE. V was cut by 2 bases and J by 2 bases, with 10 bases left in between. For the CDR3, the DNA is TGTGCCAGCAGCGTGGCCATGGGAAACACTGAAGCTTTCTTT. It codes for CASSVAMGNTEAFF.

This clone was counted a few times. V usage is TRBV30 and J usage is TRBJ1-1, with D perhaps matching TRBD1 (5 bases). This CDR3 comprises 13 residues. The germline gives CDR1 GTSNPN, CDR2 SVGIG (reference sequence). Trimming took off 7 bases at V and 3 bases at J, with 15 bases between the two ends. The CDR3 DNA reads TGTGCCTCCCGGGGCCCGTTGGACACTGAAGCTTTCTTT. This gives the protein CASRGPLDTEAFF.

The rearrangement links TRBV10-3 to TRBJ2-3, with 10 bases matching TRBD2. The CDR3 is made up of 15 amino acids. Germline V gives CDR1 ENHRY, CDR2 SYGVKD. V lost 5 bases and J lost 0; bases outside the gene matches: 2. The DNA of the CDR3 is TGTGCCATCAGTCTAGCGGGAGAGAGCACAGATACGCAGTATTTT. This codes for CAISLAGESTDTQYF.

V is TRBV2 and J is TRBJ1-2; the D gene is possibly TRBD1 (5 bases). Between the trimmed V and J ends, which lost 6 bases and 3 bases, there was a span of 8 bases. Germline CDR1 is SNHLY and CDR2 is FYNNEI. CDR3 length: 12 residues. This CDR3 reads CASRGVYYGYTF. CDR3 in DNA: TGTGCCAGCAGAGGGGTGTACTATGGCTACACCTTC.

This rearrangement joins TRBV7-8 to TRBJ2-7, with D possibly being TRBD1 (6 bases). Trimming stripped 5 bases from V and 2 bases from J, with 19 bases between. The V gene's germline CDR1 is SGHVS and CDR2 FQNEAQ. The CDR3 spans 16 residues. CDR3: CASSPSGTPFAYEQYF. DNA of the CDR3: TGTGCCAGCAGCCCTTCCGGGACACCTTTCGCCTACGAGCAGTACTTC.

The gene calls are TRBV28 and TRBJ1-1; D uncertain. Germline CDR1 MDHEN, CDR2 SYDVKM. V was pared by 7 bases and J by 5 bases, with 17 bases between. This CDR3 comprises 14 residues. CDR3 residues: CASTKNWGSTEAFF. The CDR3 bases are TGTGCCAGCACAAAAAATTGGGGAAGTACTGAAGCTTTCTTT.

V usage is TRBV5-4 and J usage is TRBJ2-1; 10 bases line up with TRBD2. Germline V lookup: CDR1 SGHNT, CDR2 YYREEE (reference sequence). The CDR3 covers 16 residues. Unmatched junction bases numbered 6, after V lost 0 bases and J lost 6 bases. CDR3 protein: CASSLELAGVSNEQFF. The CDR3 DNA is TGTGCCAGCAGCTTGGAGCTAGCGGGAGTTTCCAATGAGCAGTTCTTC.

The chain recombines TRBV11-2 with TRBJ2-3; maybe TRBD1 (6 bases). Germline V CDR1 and CDR2: SGHAT, FQNNGV. Trimming took 1 base from V and 1 from J, leaving 9 bases between them. The CDR3 is 15 amino acids. This chain's CDR3 is CASSLVWTGTDTQYF. CDR3 sequence (DNA): TGTGCCAGCAGCTTAGTGTGGACAGGCACAGATACGCAGTATTTT.

The chain joins TRBV27 to TRBJ1-2, with D perhaps matching TRBD1 (5 bases). Per germline, CDR1 MNHEY and CDR2 SMNVEV (reference sequence). This CDR3 has 14 amino acids. The V end lost 1 base, the J end lost 5 bases, and 11 bases lay between the germline ends. CDR3 protein: CASSLFGGAYGYTF. The CDR3 DNA follows: TGTGCCAGCAGTTTATTTGGAGGGGCTTATGGCTACACCTTC.

This clone is a singleton in its sample. V and J are TRBV4-1 and TRBJ2-7, with unresolved D. Trimming cost V 3 bases and J 3 bases, with 12 bases left between them. Germline V CDR1 and CDR2: MGHRA, YSYEKL. The CDR3 contains 14 residues. In nucleotides, the CDR3 is TGCGCCAGCAGCCACCCTGGGATAGTCTACGAGCAGTACTTC. This translates into CASSHPGIVYEQYF.

The CDR3 loop is CASSHRTTAPDGYTF. The CDR3 coding sequence is TGCGCCAGCAGCCACCGAACGACAGCCCCCGACGGCTACACCTTC. V usage is TRBV4-3 and J usage is TRBJ1-2, with D possibly TRBD1 on 5 matching bases. V gave up 3 bases and J gave up 8 bases, with 19 bases separating them. This CDR3 has 15 residues. Germline CDR1 reads LGHNA; CDR2 reads YSLEER.

The chain recombines TRBV28 with TRBJ1-1; D gene ambiguous. The CDR3 runs to 14 residues. V lost 4 bases and J 1 base, leaving 10 bases between the germline ends. The V gene's germline CDR1 is MDHEN and CDR2 SYDVKM. This CDR3 is CASSSTYRNTEAFF. The CDR3 nucleotides read TGTGCCAGCAGTTCAACCTACAGGAACACTGAAGCTTTCTTT.